This TCR beta chain was retrieved from a study of early T cells in non-severe SARS-CoV-2 infection (dated by TCRdb to about 2021). A note on the overall study: TCR sequencing used bulk RNA from unsorted whole blood, so alpha and beta chains could not be paired.

This clonotype came up many times. Its antigen target is currently unknown. No base quality information exists; no much larger clone differs at one position. This was a case-control study nested in a cohort of healthcare workers in London, UK, who had nasopharyngeal swab PCR tests and blood samples taken every week. Healthcare workers were recruited during the week of the UK lockdown, between 23 and 31 March 2020, and followed weekly for up to roughly 16 weeks. Beyond this particular receptor, the publication reports: VDJdb matching was skewed toward anti-spike CD8 responses and likely underestimated virus-specific expansions, missing private and CD4 specificities.

The trim is 5 bases for V and 4 bases for J, with a gap of 16 bases between the germline ends. The CDR3, cysteine through phenylalanine, is 15 amino acids long. The CDR3 DNA has 45 bases and is translated from base 1. The CDR1 and CDR2 encoded by the germline V gene are SGHAT and FQNNGV. The library was produced with 5' RACE. This sample was sequenced with a NextSeq 500. In the TCR library protocol, unique molecular identifiers were attached to individual cDNA molecules to correct for PCR bias and sequencing error. Both TCR alpha and beta chains were sequenced, and tight co-correlation was observed between alpha and beta sequence abundances in each sample. Per the authors' processing: V gene, J gene and CDR3 annotation of TCR sequences was performed with Decombinator V4. TCRs were defined as expanded if a significant change between any two time points was detected under a Poisson model with p below 0.0001. Abundances of TCRs were expressed as counts per million after normalisation to the total number of TCRs sequenced in each sample. TRAV1-2 paired with TRAJ12, TRAJ20 or TRAJ33 defined MAIT TCRs, while TRAV10 paired with TRAJ18 defined iNKT TCRs. VDJdb, accessed on 1 November 2021, was searched for TCRs annotated for CMV, EBV and SARS-CoV-2, and TCRs annotated for more than one antigen were excluded. The public sequencing data were trimmed at Q25 with fastp and processed into clonotypes with MiXCR by TCRdb, which kept only in-frame beta chains. Merged by CDR3 protein, the rows form single entries marked with the most common genes and DNA. TCRdb's processing, not the authors', yielded these V and J calls. The sample includes fewer than 85,000 distinct CDR3 sequences, with about 11% observed a single time. About 11% of the sample rests with the top ten.

This TCR came from an adult who was a healthcare worker with PCR-confirmed SARS-CoV-2 infection or an uninfected control (not recorded which). The specimen comprised whole blood, sampled at baseline. This receptor chain uses TRBV11-2 and TRBJ2-3; matching of 6 bases hints at TRBD2 as the D gene. CDR3 protein: CASSPEGREPDTQYF. In nucleotide form, the sequence is TGTGCCAGCAGCCCAGAGGGGCGGGAACCAGATACGCAGTATTTT.